Shown below are 7 T cell receptor beta chains from a single sample sequenced in a study of graft-versus-host responses after intestinal transplantation. The method was immunoSEQ multiplex PCR; TCRdb's version includes in-frame clones alone and lacks a portion of them. The table lists under 85,000 clones, 90% of them singletons. The antigens these receptors bind are not known. The sample here was unstimulated CD8+ T cells sorted from spleen or lymph node cells, taken before intestinal transplant. The source of these receptors is a human donor who received an intestinal transplant.

The V gene is TRBV9, the J gene TRBJ2-5, with a weak D call TRBD1 (5 bases). V was pared by 3 bases and J by 0 bases, with 6 bases between. The germline gives CDR1 SGDLS, CDR2 YYNGEE. The CDR3 totals 13 residues. DNA for the CDR3: TGTGCCAGCAGCGGACAGTACCAAGAGACCCAGTACTTC. Protein: CASSGQYQETQYF.

This chain connects TRBV13 to TRBJ2-7, with D perhaps matching TRBD2 (5 bases). V gave up 4 bases and J gave up 7 bases, with 17 bases separating them. The CDR3 runs 14 residues. Germline CDR1 reads PRHDT; CDR2 reads FYEKMQ (reference sequence). CDR3 nucleotides: TGTGCCAGCAGCTCAGTGACCGGAGGTCGGGAGCAGTACTTC. Translation: CASSSVTGGREQYF.

V gene TRBV28 combines with J gene TRBJ2-3, with 10 bases that match TRBD2. The V segment lost 2 bases and the J segment 6 bases; nucleotides outside the gene matches: 2. Germline V CDR1 and CDR2: MDHEN, SYDVKM. This CDR3 has 14 amino acids. This CDR3 reads CASSLGTSDDTQYF. The CDR3 coding sequence is TGTGCCAGCAGTTTAGGGACTAGCGATGATACGCAGTATTTT.

The rearrangement joins TRBV7-3 to TRBJ2-1; TRBD1 aligns across 8 bases. J gave up 6 bases and V 2 bases, and 0 bases lay outside the gene matches. In germline, CDR1 is SGHTA, CDR2 FQGTGA. The CDR3 covers 13 residues. CDR3 DNA sequence: TGTGCCAGCAGCTTAGACAGGGGCAATGAGCAGTTCTTC. As protein: CASSLDRGNEQFF. The whole variable domain, filled in from reference TRBV7-3 and TRBJ2-1, reads GAGVSQTPSNKVTEKGKYVELRCDPISGHTALYWYRQSLGQGPEFLIYFQGTGAADDSGLPNDRFFAVRPEGSVSTLKIQRTERGDSAVYLCASSLDRGNEQFFGPGTRLTVL.

J is TRBJ2-1 and V is TRBV4-1, with D tentatively TRBD2 (6 bases). In germline, CDR1 is MGHRA, CDR2 YSYEKL. V lost 1 base to trimming and J lost 2 bases, with 12 bases between them. The CDR3 loop spans 16 amino acids. DNA for the CDR3: TGCGCCAGCAGCCAAGGGGACGGGGAGGCCTACAATGAGCAGTTCTTC. Translation: CASSQGDGEAYNEQFF.

This chain links TRBV9 with TRBJ2-1, with D possibly matching TRBD2 (5 bases). Germline V lookup: CDR1 SGDLS, CDR2 YYNGEE. V was shortened by 2 bases and J by 14 bases, with 20 bases between the two germline ends. This CDR3 has 14 residues. CDR3 DNA sequence: TGTGCCAGCAGCGTGAAACACCACCGGGGAAGGGAGTTCTTC. Its translation: CASSVKHHRGREFF.

CDR3 region: CASSLAVADHEQYF. The CDR3 bases are TGTGCCAGCAGCTTAGCTGTAGCGGACCACGAGCAGTACTTC. The chain recombines TRBV7-9 with TRBJ2-7; a possible D gene is TRBD2 (6 bases). CDR1 and CDR2 from the germline V gene are SEHNR and FQNEAQ (reference sequence). This CDR3 spans 14 amino acids. Trimming cost V 0 bases and J 5 bases, with 11 bases left between them.